This passage covers 27 T cell receptor beta chains from one sample sequenced in a study of blood T cell repertoires in COVID-19 (TCRdb year 2020). Library method: the immunoSEQ multiplex PCR assay. TCRdb holds this immuneACCESS table with in-frame rearrangements only. Some clones are missing; in checked studies, unresolved V genes explain under half, and the rest has no known cause. This sample holds approximately 350,000 clones; 87% were observed only once. About 6% of the sample lies in the top ten. Material: peripheral blood. Receptors originate from a woman aged 50 to 65 with COVID-19, enrolled during active disease.

This rearrangement joins TRBV19 to TRBJ1-5; 9 nucleotides agree with TRBD1. This CDR3 spans 16 amino acids. J lost 2 bases, V lost 10 bases, and 12 bases had no gene match. From germline, CDR1 is LNHDA and CDR2 SQIVND (reference sequence). CDR3: CATGTGRKVGNQPQHF. CDR3 bases: TGTGCCACCGGGACAGGGCGTAAAGTTGGCAATCAGCCCCAGCATTTT.

J is TRBJ2-1 and V is TRBV4-1, with TRBD2 matching over 10 bases. This CDR3 spans 16 amino acids. With V trimmed by 4 bases and J by 8 bases, 11 bases remained unmatched. The germline V gene encodes CDR1 MGHRA and CDR2 YSYEKL. CDR3 nucleotide sequence: TGCGCCAGCAGCCTCCTAGGACTAGCGGTCTTGGATGAGCAGTTCTTC. It is translated as CASSLLGLAVLDEQFF.

This clone was seen more than once but under ten times. The chain employs TRBV29-1 and TRBJ2-7, with 11 positions matching TRBD2. Germline CDR1 and CDR2: SQVTM and ANQGSEA. The CDR3 totals 15 residues. Trimming removed 2 bases from V and 3 bases from J; junction bases left unmatched: 6. The CDR3 region is CSVEIRGTSGYEQYF. As DNA, the CDR3 is TGCAGCGTTGAAATCAGGGGGACTAGCGGCTACGAGCAGTACTTC.

This chain links TRBV7-2 with TRBJ2-7; 8 bases line up with TRBD2. V shed 7 bases, J shed 4 bases, and the junction held 12 bases outside the gene matches. CDR1 and CDR2 from the germline V gene are SGHTA and FQGNSA. The CDR3 is 15 amino acids. The CDR3 DNA follows: TGTGCCAGCACCGACAGAGCGGGAGTTGTATACGAGCAGTACTTC. It codes for CASTDRAGVVYEQYF.

The V call is TRBV19, the J call TRBJ2-4; no clear D gene. V was shortened by 5 bases and J by 8 bases, with 16 bases between the two germline ends. Germline values: CDR1 LNHDA, CDR2 SQIVND (reference sequence). This CDR3 is 14 amino acids long. CDR3: CASSGSGLRDIQYF. The CDR3 DNA sequence: TGTGCCAGTAGTGGGTCCGGGTTAAGAGACATTCAGTACTTC. The complete variable domain, with remaining parts taken from reference TRBV19 and TRBJ2-4, reads DGGITQSPKYLFRKEGQNVTLSCEQNLNHDAMYWYRQDPGQGLRLIYYSQIVNDFQKGDIAEGYSVSREKKESFPLTVTSAQKNPTAFYLCASSGSGLRDIQYFGAGTRLSVL.

The chain is built from TRBV29-1 and TRBJ2-1; perhaps TRBD1 as D (5 bases). V was cut by 6 bases and J by 0 bases, with 6 bases left in between. Germline V CDR1 and CDR2: SQVTM, ANQGSEA. The length of the CDR3 is 12 residues. The CDR3 DNA is TGCAGCGTAGGGGACTCCTACAATGAGCAGTTCTTC. Translated, it gives CSVGDSYNEQFF.

This clone was seen only once. The V and J genes are TRBV18 and TRBJ2-7; the D is unclear. Deletions cut 3 bases from V and 4 bases from J, with 10 bases between. CDR1 is KGHSH and CDR2 is LQKENI in the germline V gene. The CDR3 has 13 residues. The CDR3, as DNA: TGTGCCAGCTCACCGGTACCTCAGTACGAGCAGTACTTC. Encoded protein: CASSPVPQYEQYF.

The V and J genes are TRBV5-1 and TRBJ1-1; D gene unclear. Trimming pared 4 bases from V and 1 base from J, leaving 8 bases between. CDR1 is SGHRS and CDR2 is YFSETQ in the germline V gene. The length of the CDR3 is 13 residues. The DNA of the CDR3 is TGCGCCAGCAGCCCCGGTCCGAACACTGAAGCTTTCTTT. Translating it yields CASSPGPNTEAFF.

The chain carries TRBV6-5 and TRBJ2-7; 7 positions agree with TRBD1. Per germline, CDR1 MNHEY and CDR2 SVGAGI. The CDR3 totals 14 residues. Germline trimming cut 6 bases from V and 2 bases from J; bases unmatched to any gene: 7. Here the CDR3 reads CASRGGTATYEQYF. CDR3 sequence (DNA): TGTGCCAGCAGGGGTGGGACAGCCACCTACGAGCAGTACTTC.

The chain has TRBV5-4 and TRBJ2-7, with D tentatively TRBD1 (5 bases). V was pared by 5 bases and J by 0 bases, with 15 bases between. The germline gives CDR1 SGHNT, CDR2 YYREEE (reference sequence). The CDR3 is 15 amino acids. Here the CDR3 reads CASRFGLTDSYEQYF. DNA for the CDR3: TGTGCCAGCAGATTTGGGCTGACAGACTCCTACGAGCAGTACTTC. Full variable domain (missing parts from reference TRBV5-4 and TRBJ2-7): ETGVTQSPTHLIKTRGQQVTLRCSSQSGHNTVSWYQQALGQGPQFIFQYYREEENGRGNFPPRFSGLQFPNYSSELNVNALELDDSALYLCASRFGLTDSYEQYFGPGTRLTVT.

This chain uses TRBV30 with TRBJ2-7; D unresolved. Germline CDR1 reads GTSNPN; CDR2 reads SVGIG (reference sequence). The length of the CDR3 is 12 residues. Trimming took off 8 bases at V and 3 bases at J, with 14 bases between the two ends. The CDR3 coding sequence is TGTGCCGGTGCGGTGGCTGACTACGAGCAGTACTTC. Its translation: CAGAVADYEQYF.

The genes are TRBV18 and TRBJ2-1; D is undetermined. Looked up from germline, CDR1 is KGHSH and CDR2 is LQKENI. V was trimmed by 3 bases and J by 0 bases, leaving 6 bases between them. This CDR3 contains 14 residues. The CDR3 coding sequence is TGTGCCAGCTCACCGGCACCCTCCTACAATGAGCAGTTCTTC. This codes for CASSPAPSYNEQFF.

This chain uses TRBV7-2 with TRBJ2-7, with 10 bases aligning to TRBD1. This CDR3 spans 16 amino acids. Germline-derived CDR1 and CDR2 are SGHTA and FQGNSA. V lost 1 base to trimming and J lost 3 bases; unmatched junction nucleotides: 6. Written as DNA, the CDR3 is TGTGCCAGCAGCTTAGTAGGGACAGGGGTTATCTACGAGCAGTACTTC. Protein product: CASSLVGTGVIYEQYF.

The chain links TRBV6-5 to TRBJ2-2; weak D call: TRBD2 (6 bases). Germline loops: CDR1 MNHEY, CDR2 SVGAGI. Trimming left V 6 bases short and J 4 bases short, with 15 bases between. This CDR3 contains 15 residues. The chain's CDR3 is CASSRTGLTTGELFF. CDR3 bases: TGTGCCAGCAGCCGGACGGGACTTACCACCGGGGAGCTGTTTTTT.

The rearrangement links TRBV13 to TRBJ2-7; TRBD1 matches at 9 bases. J lost 3 bases, V lost 6 bases, and 9 bases had no gene match. Germline values: CDR1 PRHDT, CDR2 FYEKMQ (reference sequence). The CDR3 is 15 amino acids. CDR3 amino acids: CASSAGQGSLYEQYF. In nucleotides, the CDR3 is TGTGCCAGCAGTGCTGGACAGGGGAGTCTCTACGAGCAGTACTTC.

The genes are TRBV6-4 and TRBJ2-2, with 10 bases fitting TRBD2. The CDR3 length is 16 residues. V was pared by 5 bases and J by 7 bases, with 10 bases of the junction left unmatched. CDR1 MRHNA and CDR2 SNTAGT come from the germline V gene. The DNA of the CDR3 is TGTGCCAGCAGTAAAGAAGCGGGAGGGCCAATCGGGGAGCTGTTTTTT. The encoded protein is CASSKEAGGPIGELFF.

This clone came up once. The chain uses TRBV5-1 and TRBJ2-2, with TRBD2 matching 15 bases. This CDR3 has 18 amino acids. Germline assignment: CDR1 SGHRS and CDR2 YFSETQ. Germline trimming cut 7 bases from V and 5 bases from J; bases unmatched to any gene: 12. This chain's CDR3 is CASRNRPGLAGGTGELFF. In DNA form, the CDR3 reads TGCGCCAGCCGTAATAGACCGGGACTAGCGGGAGGAACCGGGGAGCTGTTTTTT.

The J gene is TRBJ2-5, the V gene TRBV9; the match to TRBD2 covers 7 bases. J lost 3 bases, V lost 0 bases, and 2 bases had no gene match. Germline CDR1 reads SGDLS; CDR2 reads YYNGEE. This CDR3 is built from 14 residues. CDR3 amino acids: CASSVVGGKETQYF. CDR3 nucleotides: TGTGCCAGCAGCGTAGTGGGGGGGAAAGAGACCCAGTACTTC.

V usage is TRBV21-1 and J usage is TRBJ2-1; TRBD2 was called by the table and not checked on the DNA. TRBV21-1 represents a pseudogene. There are 17 residues in the CDR3. The CDR3 DNA reads TGTGCCAGCAGCAAAGAGGAGCGACTAGCGGAATACAATGAGCAGTTCTTC. It encodes CASSKEERLAEYNEQFF.

In nucleotides, the CDR3 is TGTGCCAGTAGTCTGAGAACAGGGGGGGCCAAAAACATTCAGTACTTC. Protein sequence: CASSLRTGGAKNIQYF. The chain joins TRBV19 to TRBJ2-4, with 8 nucleotides matching TRBD1. CDR3 size: 16 residues. From germline, CDR1 is LNHDA and CDR2 SQIVND (reference sequence). V was clipped by 5 bases and J by 1 base; unmatched bases: 7.

The chain is built from TRBV12-2 and TRBJ2-5; the D call of TRBD1 is as the table states it, not checked on the DNA. TRBV12-2 is designated a pseudogene. This CDR3 spans 15 amino acids. CDR3 loop: CASRLRNRGKETQYF. In DNA form, the CDR3 reads TGTGCAAGTCGCTTACGGAACAGGGGGAAAGAGACCCAGTACTTC.

CDR3 in DNA: TGCGCCTCACAGGGGGATCTCTACGAGCAGTACTTC. This translates into CASQGDLYEQYF. The V call is TRBV10-2, the J call TRBJ2-7; TRBD1 agrees at 8 bases. After removal of 11 bases from V and 3 bases from J, the junction contained 6 bases not matched to a gene. The CDR3 is 12 residues long. Germline-derived CDR1 and CDR2 are WSHSY and SAAADI.

V gene TRBV3-1 (or the pseudogene TRBV3-2) combines with J gene TRBJ2-1; TRBD2 might be the D (6 bases). This CDR3 spans 15 amino acids. The V and J ends lost 1 base and 7 bases respectively, with 14 bases between them. Germline V gene lookup returns CDR1 LGHDT and CDR2 YNNKEL (reference sequence). In nucleotides, the CDR3 is TGTGCCAGCAGCCAAGTGAATAGCGGAGTTAATGAGCAGTTCTTC. Its protein product is CASSQVNSGVNEQFF.

This chain connects TRBV27 to TRBJ1-1; 8 bases agree with TRBD1. Germline V gives CDR1 MNHEY, CDR2 SMNVEV (reference sequence). V was pared by 6 bases and J by 2 bases, with 8 bases of the junction left unmatched. The CDR3 has 15 residues. CDR3: CASRGQVDINTEAFF. CDR3 DNA sequence: TGTGCCAGCAGGGGACAGGTTGATATTAACACTGAAGCTTTCTTT.

The chain couples TRBV19 to TRBJ2-7; the match to TRBD2 covers 8 bases. Germline V gene sequence: CDR1 LNHDA, CDR2 SQIVND (reference sequence). The CDR3 has 15 residues. V shed 3 bases and J 0 bases; nucleotides not matched to a gene: 4. DNA for the CDR3: TGTGCCAGTAGTATTACCGGGACTAGCTCCTACGAGCAGTACTTC. This sequence encodes CASSITGTSSYEQYF. Full variable domain (remainder filled in from reference TRBV19 and TRBJ2-7): DGGITQSPKYLFRKEGQNVTLSCEQNLNHDAMYWYRQDPGQGLRLIYYSQIVNDFQKGDIAEGYSVSREKKESFPLTVTSAQKNPTAFYLCASSITGTSSYEQYFGPGTRLTVT.

The rearrangement uses TRBV6-4 and TRBJ1-2; TRBD1 is a possible D gene (6 bases). The CDR3 is 14 amino acids. Trimming took 4 bases from V and 8 from J, leaving 17 bases between them. Germline lookup yields CDR1 MRHNA and CDR2 SNTAGT. The CDR3: CASSAQQGVDGYTF. CDR3 coding DNA: TGTGCCAGCAGTGCCCAACAGGGAGTCGACGGCTACACCTTC.

The chain joins TRBV2 to TRBJ1-2; D call uncertain. Trimming left V 6 bases short and J 2 bases short, with 4 bases between. The CDR3 totals 11 residues. CDR1 is SNHLY and CDR2 is FYNNEI in the germline V gene. The CDR3 region has the DNA TGTGCCAGCAGAGCAAACTATGGCTACACCTTC. Protein: CASRANYGYTF.